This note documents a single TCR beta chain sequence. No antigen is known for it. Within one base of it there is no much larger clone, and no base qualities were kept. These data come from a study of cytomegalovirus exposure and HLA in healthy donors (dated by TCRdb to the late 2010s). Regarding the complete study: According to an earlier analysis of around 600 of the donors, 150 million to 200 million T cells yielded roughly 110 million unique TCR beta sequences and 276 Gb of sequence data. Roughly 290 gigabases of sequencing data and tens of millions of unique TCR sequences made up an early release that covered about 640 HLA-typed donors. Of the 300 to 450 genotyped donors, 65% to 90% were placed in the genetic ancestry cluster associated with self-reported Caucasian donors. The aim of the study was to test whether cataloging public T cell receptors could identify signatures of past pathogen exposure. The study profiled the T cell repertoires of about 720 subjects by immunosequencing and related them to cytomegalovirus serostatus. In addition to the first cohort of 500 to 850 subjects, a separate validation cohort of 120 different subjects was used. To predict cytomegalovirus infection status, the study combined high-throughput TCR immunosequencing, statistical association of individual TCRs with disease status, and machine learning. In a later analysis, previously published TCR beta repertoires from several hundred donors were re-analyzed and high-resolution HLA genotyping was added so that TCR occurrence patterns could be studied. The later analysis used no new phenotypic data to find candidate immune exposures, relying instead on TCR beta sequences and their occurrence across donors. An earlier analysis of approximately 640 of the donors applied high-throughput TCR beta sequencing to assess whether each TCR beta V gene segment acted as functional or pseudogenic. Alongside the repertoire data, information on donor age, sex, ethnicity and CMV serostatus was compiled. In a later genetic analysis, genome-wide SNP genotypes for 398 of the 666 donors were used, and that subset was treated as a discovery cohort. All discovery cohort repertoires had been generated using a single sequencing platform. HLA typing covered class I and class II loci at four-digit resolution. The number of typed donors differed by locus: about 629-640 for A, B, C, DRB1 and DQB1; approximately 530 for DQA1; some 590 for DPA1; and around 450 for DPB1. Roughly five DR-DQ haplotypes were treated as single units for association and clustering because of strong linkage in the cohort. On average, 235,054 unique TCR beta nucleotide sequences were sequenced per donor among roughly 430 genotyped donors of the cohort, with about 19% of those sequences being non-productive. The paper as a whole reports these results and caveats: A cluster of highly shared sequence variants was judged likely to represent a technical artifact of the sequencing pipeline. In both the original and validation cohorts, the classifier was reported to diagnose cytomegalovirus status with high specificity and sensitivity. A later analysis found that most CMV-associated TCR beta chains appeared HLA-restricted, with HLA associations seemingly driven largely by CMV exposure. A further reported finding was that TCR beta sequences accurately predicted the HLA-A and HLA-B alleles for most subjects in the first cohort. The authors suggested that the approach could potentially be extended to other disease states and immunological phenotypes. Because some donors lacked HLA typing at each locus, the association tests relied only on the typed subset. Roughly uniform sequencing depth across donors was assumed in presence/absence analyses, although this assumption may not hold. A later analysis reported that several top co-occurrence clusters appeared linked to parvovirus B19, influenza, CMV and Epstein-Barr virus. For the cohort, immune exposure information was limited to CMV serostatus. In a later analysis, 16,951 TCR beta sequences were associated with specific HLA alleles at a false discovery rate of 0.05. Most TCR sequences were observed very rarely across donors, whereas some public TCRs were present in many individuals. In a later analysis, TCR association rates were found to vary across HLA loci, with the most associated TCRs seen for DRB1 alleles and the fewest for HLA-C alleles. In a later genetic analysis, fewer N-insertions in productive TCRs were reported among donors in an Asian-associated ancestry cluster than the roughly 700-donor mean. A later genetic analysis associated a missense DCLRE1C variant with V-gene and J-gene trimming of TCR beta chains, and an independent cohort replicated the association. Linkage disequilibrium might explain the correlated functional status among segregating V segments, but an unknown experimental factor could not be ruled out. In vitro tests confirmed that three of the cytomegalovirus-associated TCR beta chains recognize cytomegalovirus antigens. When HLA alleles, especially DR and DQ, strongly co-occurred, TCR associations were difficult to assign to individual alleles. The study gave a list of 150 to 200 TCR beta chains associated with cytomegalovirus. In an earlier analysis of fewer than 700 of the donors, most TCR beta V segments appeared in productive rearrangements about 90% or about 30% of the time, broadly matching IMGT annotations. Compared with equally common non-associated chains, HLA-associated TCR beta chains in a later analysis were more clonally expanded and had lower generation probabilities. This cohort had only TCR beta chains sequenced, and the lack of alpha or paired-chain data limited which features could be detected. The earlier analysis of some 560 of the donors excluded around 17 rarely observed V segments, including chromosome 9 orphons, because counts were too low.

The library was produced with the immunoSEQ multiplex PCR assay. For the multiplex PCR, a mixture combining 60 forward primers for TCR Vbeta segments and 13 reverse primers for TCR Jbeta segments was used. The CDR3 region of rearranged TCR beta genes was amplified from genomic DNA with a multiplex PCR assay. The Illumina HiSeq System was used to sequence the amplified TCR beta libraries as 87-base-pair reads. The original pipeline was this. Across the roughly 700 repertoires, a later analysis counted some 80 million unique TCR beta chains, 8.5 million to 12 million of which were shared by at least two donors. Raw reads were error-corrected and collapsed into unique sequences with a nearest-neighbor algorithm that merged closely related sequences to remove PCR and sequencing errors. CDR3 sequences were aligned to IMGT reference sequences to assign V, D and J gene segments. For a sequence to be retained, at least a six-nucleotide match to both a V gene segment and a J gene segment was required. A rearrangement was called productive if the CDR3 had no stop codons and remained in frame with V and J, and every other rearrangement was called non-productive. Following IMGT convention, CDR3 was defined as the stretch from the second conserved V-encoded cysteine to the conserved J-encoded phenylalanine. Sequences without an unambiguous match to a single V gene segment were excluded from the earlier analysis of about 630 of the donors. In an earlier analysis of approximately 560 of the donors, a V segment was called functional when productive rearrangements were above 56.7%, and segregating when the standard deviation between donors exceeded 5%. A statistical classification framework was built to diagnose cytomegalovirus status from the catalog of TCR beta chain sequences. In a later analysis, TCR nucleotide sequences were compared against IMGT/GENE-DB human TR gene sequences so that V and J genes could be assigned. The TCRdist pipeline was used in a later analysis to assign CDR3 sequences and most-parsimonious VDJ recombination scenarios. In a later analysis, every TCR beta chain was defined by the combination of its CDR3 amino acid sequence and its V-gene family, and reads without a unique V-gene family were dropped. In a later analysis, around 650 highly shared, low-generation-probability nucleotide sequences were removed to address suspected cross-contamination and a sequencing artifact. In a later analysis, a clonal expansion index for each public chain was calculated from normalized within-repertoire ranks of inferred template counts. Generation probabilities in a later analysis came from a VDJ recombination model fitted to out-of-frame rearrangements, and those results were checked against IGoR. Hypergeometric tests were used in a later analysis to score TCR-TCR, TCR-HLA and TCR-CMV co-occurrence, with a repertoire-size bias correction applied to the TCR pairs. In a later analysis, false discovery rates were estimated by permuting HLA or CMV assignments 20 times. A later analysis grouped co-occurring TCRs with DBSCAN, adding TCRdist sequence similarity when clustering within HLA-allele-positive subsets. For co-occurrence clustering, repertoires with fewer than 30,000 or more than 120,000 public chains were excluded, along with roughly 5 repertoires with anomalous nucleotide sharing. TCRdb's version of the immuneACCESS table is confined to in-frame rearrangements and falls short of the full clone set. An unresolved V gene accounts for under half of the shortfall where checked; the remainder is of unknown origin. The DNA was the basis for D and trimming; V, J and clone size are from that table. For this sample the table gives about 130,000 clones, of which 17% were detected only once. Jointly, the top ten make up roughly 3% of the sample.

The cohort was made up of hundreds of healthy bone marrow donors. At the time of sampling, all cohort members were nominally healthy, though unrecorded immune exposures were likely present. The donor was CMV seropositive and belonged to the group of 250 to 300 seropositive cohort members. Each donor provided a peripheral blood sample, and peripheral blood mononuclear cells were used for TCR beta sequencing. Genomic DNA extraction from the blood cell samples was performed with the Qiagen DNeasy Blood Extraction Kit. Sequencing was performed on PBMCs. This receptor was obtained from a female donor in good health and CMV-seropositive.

The nucleotides read TGTGCCAGCAGCCAAGTTGTGCAGGGGCTCACTGAAGCTTTCTTT. This gives the protein CASSQVVQGLTEAFF. Recombination connected TRBV4-2 to TRBJ1-1; the D gene is perhaps TRBD1, on 6 matching bases. The CDR3 holds 15 amino acids from the cysteine to the phenylalanine. The read is trimmed to its CDR3 DNA, 45 bases read in frame from base 1. Trimming costs V 1 base and J 4 bases, and their ends lie 13 bases apart. CDR1 and CDR2 are read off the germline V gene as LGHNA and YNFKEQ.